In this sample, the clone carrying this TCR beta chain turned up a few times. Its antigen is not identified. This sample is part of a study of Graves' ophthalmopathy and Graves' hyperthyroidism. Looking at the study overall: Peripheral blood sampling occurred at initial diagnosis, before any treatment.

Findings and caveats of the study: As the model predicted ophthalmopathy progression, it achieved a sensitivity of 55% to 71% and a specificity of approximately 72%.

Beta-chain TCR CDR3 regions were amplified from RNA transcripts. HTBI primers primed a first-round RT-PCR, and a second-round multiplex PCR followed. TCRdb fed the multiplex PCR reads into MiXCR, producing one record per CDR3 protein. The top ten hold around 6.6% of the sample, which has 350,000 to 400,000 distinct CDR3 sequences, 15% seen once. Trimming pared 3 bases from V and 0 bases from J, leaving 12 bases between. This CDR3 has 16 residues. Germline CDR1 and CDR2: KGHSH and LQKENI. New diagnoses, under 2 months' duration, and ages 18 to 65 characterized the hyperthyroidism patients. Other autoimmune diseases, uncontrolled infections, pregnancy and lactation each led to patient exclusion.

The sequence was obtained from a woman aged 18-29 years with stable Graves' hyperthyroidism. This chain joins TRBV18 and TRBJ1-3; D unresolved. Sequencing used peripheral blood. Here the CDR3 DNA reads TGTGCCAGCTCACCCCTCGTGTTCGACTCTGGAAACACCATATATTTT. Its protein is CASSPLVFDSGNTIYF.